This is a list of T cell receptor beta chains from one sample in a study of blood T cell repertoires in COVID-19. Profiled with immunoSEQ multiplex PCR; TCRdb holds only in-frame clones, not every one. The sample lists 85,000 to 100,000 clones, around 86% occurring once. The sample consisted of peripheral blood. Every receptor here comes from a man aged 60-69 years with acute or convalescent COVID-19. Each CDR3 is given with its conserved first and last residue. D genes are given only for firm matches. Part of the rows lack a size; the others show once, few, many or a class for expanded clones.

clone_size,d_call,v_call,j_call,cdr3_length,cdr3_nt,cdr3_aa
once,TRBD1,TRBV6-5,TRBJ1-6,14,TGTGCCAGCAGTAACAGGGGACCTAATTCACCCCTCCACTTT,CASSNRGPNSPLHF
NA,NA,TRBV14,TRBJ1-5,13,TGTGCCAGCAGCCAAGACGTGGGCCAGCCCCAGCATTTT,CASSQDVGQPQHF
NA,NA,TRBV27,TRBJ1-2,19,TGTGCCAGCAGTTTATCGATTCCCACCGACAGGATCCTTAACTATGGCTACACCTTC,CASSLSIPTDRILNYGYTF
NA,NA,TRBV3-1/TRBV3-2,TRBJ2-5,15,TGTGCCAGCAGCCGCCCTGGAGGGAGGGGGGAGACCCAGTACTTC,CASSRPGGRGETQYF
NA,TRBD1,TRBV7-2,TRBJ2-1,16,TGTGCCAGCAGCTTAGCCGGGACAGGAACCTACAATGAGCAGTTCTTC,CASSLAGTGTYNEQFF
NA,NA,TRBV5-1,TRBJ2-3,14,TGCGCCAGCAGCTTGGAGCAGGTTCGTGATACGCAGTATTTT,CASSLEQVRDTQYF
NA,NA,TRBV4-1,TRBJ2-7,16,TGCGCCAGCAGCCAAGATCTGGTGGGCAGCTCCTACGAGCAGTACTTC,CASSQDLVGSSYEQYF
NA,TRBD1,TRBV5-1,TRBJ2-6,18,TGCGCCAGCAGCTTGGAAAGACAGGGGGCGCTCGGGGCCAACGTCCTGACTTTC,CASSLERQGALGANVLTF
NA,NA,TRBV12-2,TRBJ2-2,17,TGTGCAAGTCGCTTAGGAGTCGCGGGAGGGCACACCGGGGAGCTGTTTTTT,CASRLGVAGGHTGELFF
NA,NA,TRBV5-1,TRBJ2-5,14,TGCGCCAGCAGCGGTGGCGGCAGCCAAGAGACCCAGTACTTC,CASSGGGSQETQYF
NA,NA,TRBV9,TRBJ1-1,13,TGTGCCAGCAGCGTGCAGGGGTACACTGAAGCTTTCTTT,CASSVQGYTEAFF
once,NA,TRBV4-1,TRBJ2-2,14,TGCGCCAGCAGCCACAGGGCTTACACCGGGGAGCTGTTTTTT,CASSHRAYTGELFF
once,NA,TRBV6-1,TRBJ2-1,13,TGTGCCAGCAGTGAAGCGCTTCGGTATGAGCAGTTCTTC,CASSEALRYEQFF
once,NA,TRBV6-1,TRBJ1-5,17,TGTGCCAGCAGTGAAGTGGCGGCAGCCACCAAGGGGCAGCCCCAGCATTTT,CASSEVAAATKGQPQHF
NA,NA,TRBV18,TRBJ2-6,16,TGTGCCAGCTCACTCCCGCGGGGAGCCGGGGCCAACGTCCTGACTTTC,CASSLPRGAGANVLTF
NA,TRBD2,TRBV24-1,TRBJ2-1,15,TGTGCCACCAGTGACGCTTCGGGAGGCTACAATGAGCAGTTCTTC,CATSDASGGYNEQFF
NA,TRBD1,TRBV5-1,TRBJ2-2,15,TGCGCCAGCAACGGTGGGGGACAGGGTCTCGGGGAGCTGTTTTTT,CASNGGGQGLGELFF
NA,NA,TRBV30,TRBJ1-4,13,TGTGCCTGGAGTTTGGATAGGAGTGAAAAACTGTTTTTT,CAWSLDRSEKLFF
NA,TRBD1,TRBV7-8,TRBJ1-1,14,TGTGCCAGCAGCTTACGCGACAGGGGGTCTGAAGCTTTCTTT,CASSLRDRGSEAFF
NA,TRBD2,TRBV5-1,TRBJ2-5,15,TGCGCCAGCAGCTTGACTAGCGCACTTCAAGAGACCCAGTACTTC,CASSLTSALQETQYF
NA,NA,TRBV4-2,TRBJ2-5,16,TGTGCCAGCAGCCGGGGAGGGGGAGCCCTACAAGAGACCCAGTACTTC,CASSRGGGALQETQYF
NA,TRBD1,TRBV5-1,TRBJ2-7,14,TGCGCCAGCAGCTTTACAGGGGACTCCTACGAGCAGTACTTC,CASSFTGDSYEQYF
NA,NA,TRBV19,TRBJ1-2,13,TGTGCCAGTAGTATACGACAGAACTATGGCTACACCTTC,CASSIRQNYGYTF
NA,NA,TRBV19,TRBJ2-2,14,TGTGCCAGTAGCCTGGGGGGACTGGCCGGGGAGCTGTTTTTT,CASSLGGLAGELFF
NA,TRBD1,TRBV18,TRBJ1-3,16,TGTGCCAGCTCCCCCGGACAGGGGTCCGCTGGAAACACCATATATTTT,CASSPGQGSAGNTIYF